The rows below give T cell receptor beta chains drawn from one sample of a study of CD8+CD57+ T cells in acquired aplastic anemia. TCRdb re-analysed the reads in MiXCR, keeping a single row per CDR3 protein. The sample records some 48,000 distinct CDR3 sequences, around 69% being singletons. The sequenced material came from sorted CD4+, CD8+, or CD8+CD57+ T cells (not recorded which) from PBMCs. Receptors were obtained from a human donor in good health, serving as a control. The CDR3 runs from the conserved cysteine through the conserved F or W. Each record gives: J gene, V gene, CDR3 protein.

>TRBJ2-7|TRBV24-1
CATSDSGQRPYEQYF
>TRBJ2-2|TRBV20-1
CSARDLGGRSTGELFF
>TRBJ2-3|TRBV15
CATSSFSGSDTQYF
>TRBJ1-6|TRBV2
CASSDRGHSPLHF
>TRBJ2-7|TRBV19
CASGFSSHEQYF
>TRBJ1-5|TRBV2
CASRDDRGGAGQPQHF
>TRBJ1-1|TRBV18
CASSPRDRVNTEAFF
>TRBJ2-2|TRBV19
CASIMTYANTGELFF
>TRBJ1-1|TRBV2
CASSENRITEAFF
>TRBJ1-5|TRBV7-2
CASSPGGNSNQPQHF
>TRBJ1-1|TRBV19
CASSIVVGMNTEAFF
>TRBJ1-4|TRBV2
CASSHPTGDEKLFF
>TRBJ2-1|TRBV25-1
CASSEGPGNLAF
>TRBJ1-1|TRBV25-1
CASSVHGSDTEAFF
>TRBJ1-1|TRBV6-1
CASRGWQGATEAFF
>TRBJ1-1|TRBV10-1
CASSEAGEEAFF
>TRBJ1-1|TRBV7-9
CASSVHGTVEAFF
>TRBJ1-5|TRBV19
CASSIRTANNQPQHF
>TRBJ2-7|TRBV2
CASGLGEQYF